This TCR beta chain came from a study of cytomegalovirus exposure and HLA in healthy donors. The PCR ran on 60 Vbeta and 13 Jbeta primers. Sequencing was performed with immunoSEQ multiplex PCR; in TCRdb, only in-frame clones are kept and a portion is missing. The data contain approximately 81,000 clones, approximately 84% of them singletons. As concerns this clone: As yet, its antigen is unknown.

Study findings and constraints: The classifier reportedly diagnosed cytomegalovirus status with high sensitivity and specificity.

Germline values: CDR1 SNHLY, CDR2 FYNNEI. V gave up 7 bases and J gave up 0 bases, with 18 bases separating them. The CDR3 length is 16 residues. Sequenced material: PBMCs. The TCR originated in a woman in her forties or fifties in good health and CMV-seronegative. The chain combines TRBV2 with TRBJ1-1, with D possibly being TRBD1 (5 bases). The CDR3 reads CASTPEAGRLNTEAFF. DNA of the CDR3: TGTGCCAGCACGCCTGAGGCAGGGCGGTTGAACACTGAAGCTTTCTTT. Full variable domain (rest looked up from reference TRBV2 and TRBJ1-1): EPEVTQTPSHQVTQMGQEVILRCVPISNHLYFYWYRQILGQKVEFLVSFYNNEISEKSEIFDDQFSVERPDGSNFTLKIRSTKLEDSAMYFCASTPEAGRLNTEAFFGQGTRLTVV.